The rows below give T cell receptor beta chains drawn from one sample of a study of T-cell reconstitution after alpha-beta-depleted transplantation in children. A single record per CDR3 protein comes from TCRdb applying MiXCR to the PCR reads. This sample yields about 870,000 distinct CDR3 sequences, of which roughly 16% are seen a single time; about 5% belongs to the top ten. The starting material was PBMCs, mostly from graft donor cells, obtained 360 days after TCRalphabeta/CD19-depleted stem cell transplant. These receptors came from a male patient younger than 18 who had a stem cell transplant for acute lymphoblastic leukemia, so the T cells may come from the graft donor. CDR3s include the opening cysteine and the closing phenylalanine or tryptophan. D genes are given only for firm matches. Some rows have no size entry. The others give once, few or many, or a class for an expanded clone.

.,TRBV12-3/TRBV12-4,few,TRBJ2-7,TGTGCCAGCAGTTTCGTGCACGCCGCCTACGAGCAGTACTTC,CASSFVHAAYEQYF
TRBD2,TRBV5-8,few,TRBJ2-7,TGTGCCAGCAGCACCCCGGGACTAGAGCAGTACTTC,CASSTPGLEQYF
.,TRBV27,many,TRBJ2-2,TGTGCCAGCAGCCAGACAATTCCCGGGGAGCTGTTTTTT,CASSQTIPGELFF
TRBD1,TRBV2,many,TRBJ2-7,TGTGCCAGCAGGGCGGACAGGGGGCCCTACGAGCAGTACTTC,CASRADRGPYEQYF
.,TRBV6-1,.,TRBJ2-3,TGTGCCAGCCGGAAAGGGCTCGGCAGCACAGATACGCAGTATTTT,CASRKGLGSTDTQYF
TRBD2,TRBV12-3/TRBV12-4,few,TRBJ2-1,TGTGCCAGCAGTACCAAGCGGGAATCCGTTTACAATGAGCAGTTCTTC,CASSTKRESVYNEQFF
.,TRBV20-1,.,TRBJ1-1,TGCAGTGCAAAGGGGTGGACTGAAGCTTTCTTT,CSAKGWTEAFF
.,TRBV29-1,.,TRBJ2-3,TGCAGTGACGAAAATGGGGGAGCTGGCACAGATACGCAGTATTTT,CSDENGGAGTDTQYF
TRBD1,TRBV3-1,.,TRBJ1-6,TGTGCCAGCAGCCGACAGGGAGAGGGATCCCTCCACTTT,CASSRQGEGSLHF
.,TRBV7-9,.,TRBJ1-5,TGTGCCAGCACAATGGGACCTAGCAATCAGCCCCAGCATTTT,CASTMGPSNQPQHF
.,TRBV15,.,TRBJ2-2,TGTGCCACCAGCAGAGAAGGTCTAGACACCGGGGAGCTGTTTTTT,CATSREGLDTGELFF
.,TRBV3-1,many,TRBJ1-3,TGTGCCAGCAGCCAAGGGACGGCTGGAAACACCATATATTTT,CASSQGTAGNTIYF
TRBD2,TRBV7-9,few,TRBJ2-1,TGTGCCAGCAGCCCGCAGCCAAGACTAGCGGGAATGTTAGGGAGTTTCTTC,CASSPQPRLAGMLGSFF
.,TRBV24-1,many,TRBJ2-1,TGTGCCACCAGTGATCACCCTAGGAGCGGGCCTTTGAATGAGCAGTTCTTC,CATSDHPRSGPLNEQFF
.,TRBV12-3/TRBV12-4,.,TRBJ2-4,TGTGCCAGCAGTTCCCCAGCGAACATTCAGTACTTC,CASSSPANIQYF
TRBD2,TRBV4-2,few,TRBJ2-7,TGTGCCAGCAGCCAAGAATCCCTAGCGGGAGATAACGAGCAGTACTTC,CASSQESLAGDNEQYF
.,TRBV5-1,.,TRBJ2-1,TGCGCCAGCAGCCCAGCTTGGCGAACCTACACGGATGAGCAGTTCTTC,CASSPAWRTYTDEQFF
.,TRBV10-2,few,TRBJ2-2,TGCGCCAGCAGGAGGACACCGGGTTACACCGGGGAGCTGTTTTTT,CASRRTPGYTGELFF
.,TRBV24-1,many,TRBJ2-4,TGTGCCACCAGTCCCCGGTGGGGCAAAAACATTCAGTACTTC,CATSPRWGKNIQYF
.,TRBV9,.,TRBJ2-7,TGTGCCAGCAGCGTAGAATTGGTGGGCTACGAGCAGTACTTC,CASSVELVGYEQYF
TRBD2,TRBV11-2,few,TRBJ2-1,TGTGCCAGCAGCTACAGGGCCGGAATGACTAGCGGGAGGAGAGAGCAGTTCTTC,CASSYRAGMTSGRREQFF
TRBD2,TRBV28,many,TRBJ2-7,TGTGCCAGCAGGCGGACTAGCGGCACCTACGAGCAGTACTTC,CASRRTSGTYEQYF
.,TRBV7-3,few,TRBJ2-6,TGTGCCAGCAGCCCTAACGGTCGTAGACTCTCTGGGGCCAACGTCCTGACTTTC,CASSPNGRRLSGANVLTF
.,TRBV3-1,many,TRBJ2-1,TGTGCCAGCAGCCGCCCGGGACTGAACTCCTACAATGAGCAGTTCTTC,CASSRPGLNSYNEQFF
TRBD1,TRBV29-1,.,TRBJ1-1,TGCAGCGTTGCAAGACAGGGAGGGAATACTGAAGCTTTCTTT,CSVARQGGNTEAFF
.,TRBV5-1,many,TRBJ2-7,TGCGCCAGCAGCTTGGAGAGGGCCACCTACGAGCAGTACTTC,CASSLERATYEQYF
TRBD1,TRBV9,many,TRBJ2-7,TGTGCCAGCAGCGTAGGGGGACAGCCTCTCTCCTACGAGCAGTACTTC,CASSVGGQPLSYEQYF
.,TRBV20-1,.,TRBJ2-5,TGCAGTGCTCAAAGGCAGGGAATACAACAAGAGACCCAGTACTTC,CSAQRQGIQQETQYF
.,TRBV7-9,.,TRBJ2-7,TGTGCCAGCAGCTGGGACATATCCTCCTACGAGCAGTACTTC,CASSWDISSYEQYF
TRBD2,TRBV4-1,few,TRBJ2-1,TGCGCCAGCAGCCCAAGACGGTCTAGCGGGAGTTTCGATGAGCAGTTCTTC,CASSPRRSSGSFDEQFF
.,TRBV18,.,TRBJ2-1,TGTGCCAGCTCTGAAAGACAGCGCCTTTCCTACAATGAGCAGTTCTTC,CASSERQRLSYNEQFF
TRBD1,TRBV29-1,few,TRBJ2-1,TGCAGCGTGGTCCGGGACAGGGGGCCAAATGAGCAGTTCTTC,CSVVRDRGPNEQFF
.,TRBV20-1,.,TRBJ1-6,TGCAGTGCTAGAGAAGAATATAATTCACCCCTCCACTTT,CSAREEYNSPLHF
.,TRBV29-1,many,TRBJ1-1,TGCAGCGCCGGGCGGGGAACTGAAGCTTTCTTT,CSAGRGTEAFF
.,TRBV20-1,many,TRBJ1-1,TGCAGTGCTAGAGGGGTTTCTAGGGACACTGAAGCTTTCTTT,CSARGVSRDTEAFF
TRBD2,TRBV7-9,.,TRBJ2-7,TGTGCCAGCAGCTTACTAGCGGGAGGTTCGTGGGAGCAGTACTTC,CASSLLAGGSWEQYF
.,TRBV24-1,.,TRBJ2-1,TGTGCCACCGAGCCTGCTCGCCCGAAGACGAAATTTGCGCAGTTCTTC,CATEPARPKTKFAQFF
TRBD2,TRBV7-9,few,TRBJ2-1,TGTGCCAGCAGCCGCCGGAGTAGCGGGAACAATGAGCAGTTCTTC,CASSRRSSGNNEQFF
.,TRBV29-1,.,TRBJ2-3,TGCAGCGTTGAATGTCCGTACACAGATACGCAGTATTTT,CSVECPYTDTQYF
TRBD2,TRBV9,many,TRBJ2-7,TGTGCCAGCACCGTAGGTAGCGGGGGCTCCTACGAGCAGTACTTC,CASTVGSGGSYEQYF
.,TRBV6-5,many,TRBJ2-5,TGTGCCAGCAGTTACTCCGGCGAGAAAGAGACCCAGTACTTC,CASSYSGEKETQYF
.,TRBV7-9,.,TRBJ2-7,TGTGCCAGCAGCTTAAATGCGGCCCCCTACGAGCAGTACTTC,CASSLNAAPYEQYF
.,TRBV6-5,many,TRBJ1-1,TGTGCCAGCAGCCTCCAGGCGGGTTGGGCTGAAGCTTTCTTT,CASSLQAGWAEAFF
.,TRBV5-1,.,TRBJ2-3,TGCGCCAGCAGCTTGGCGAGGAACGATGGGGATACGCAGTATTTT,CASSLARNDGDTQYF
.,TRBV12-3/TRBV12-4,.,TRBJ2-7,TGTGCCAGCAGTCCCGCCCACACAAGCGAGCAGTACTTC,CASSPAHTSEQYF
.,TRBV12-3/TRBV12-4,.,TRBJ2-3,TGTGCCAGCAGTTTACCCGACCGCGATACGCAGTATTTT,CASSLPDRDTQYF
.,TRBV12-3/TRBV12-4,.,TRBJ2-7,TGTGCCAGCACCTCATCACCCGGGACTGGCTCCTACGAGCAGTACTTC,CASTSSPGTGSYEQYF
.,TRBV21-1,.,TRBJ2-4,TGTGCCAGCACCAAAAGTATCGCGGAGTTCGCCAAAAACATTCAGTACTTC,CASTKSIAEFAKNIQYF
.,TRBV7-9,.,TRBJ2-1,TGTGCCAGCAGCTTAGCACCGGGTCCCTTAATGGATGAGCAGTTCTTC,CASSLAPGPLMDEQFF
TRBD2,TRBV10-3,.,TRBJ2-7,TGTGCCATCGGAGCGGGAGGCTTCTACGAGCAGTACTTC,CAIGAGGFYEQYF
TRBD1,TRBV29-1,.,TRBJ2-4,TGCAGCGTTGAATACAGGGGGAGATTGGCGAAAAGAGCCAAAAACATTCAGTACTTC,CSVEYRGRLAKRAKNIQYF
.,TRBV27,.,TRBJ2-7,TGTGCCAGCAGTTTGTCATCGGTCTCCTACGAGCAGTACTTC,CASSLSSVSYEQYF
.,TRBV10-3,few,TRBJ2-5,TGTGCCATCAGTGGGGAGACTGGCCAACTTCGCCAAGAGACCCAGTACTTC,CAISGETGQLRQETQYF